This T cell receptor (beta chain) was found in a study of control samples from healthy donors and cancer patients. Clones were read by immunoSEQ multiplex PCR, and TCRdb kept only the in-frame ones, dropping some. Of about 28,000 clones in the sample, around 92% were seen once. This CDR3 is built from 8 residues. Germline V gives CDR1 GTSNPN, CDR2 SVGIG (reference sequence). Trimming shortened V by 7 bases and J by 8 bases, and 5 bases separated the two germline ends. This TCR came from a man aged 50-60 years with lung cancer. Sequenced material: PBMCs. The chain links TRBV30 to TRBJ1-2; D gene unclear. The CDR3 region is CAFSGYTF. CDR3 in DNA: TGTGCCTTCTCCGGCTACACCTTC.